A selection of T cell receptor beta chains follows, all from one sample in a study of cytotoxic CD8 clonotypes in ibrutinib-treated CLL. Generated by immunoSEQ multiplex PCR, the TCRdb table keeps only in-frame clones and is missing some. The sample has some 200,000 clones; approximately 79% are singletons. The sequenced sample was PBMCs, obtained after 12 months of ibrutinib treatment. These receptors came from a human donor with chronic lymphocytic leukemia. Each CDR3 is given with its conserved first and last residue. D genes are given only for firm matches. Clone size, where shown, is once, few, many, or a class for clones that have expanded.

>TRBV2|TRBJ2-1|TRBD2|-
CASRAGLAVYNEQFF
TGTGCCAGCAGAGCCGGCCTAGCGGTTTACAATGAGCAGTTCTTC
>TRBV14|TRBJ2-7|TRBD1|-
CASSLGQGSYEQYF
TGTGCCAGCAGCTTGGGACAGGGCTCCTACGAGCAGTACTTC
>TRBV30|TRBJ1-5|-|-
CAWSRVGNQPQHF
TGTGCCTGGAGTAGGGTAGGGAATCAGCCCCAGCATTTT
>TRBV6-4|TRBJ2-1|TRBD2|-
CASSALSGAYNEQFF
TGTGCCAGCAGTGCCTTAAGCGGGGCCTACAATGAGCAGTTCTTC
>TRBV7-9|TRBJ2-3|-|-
CASSLAVGAGQADTQYF
TGTGCCAGCAGCTTAGCAGTCGGAGCGGGACAGGCGGATACGCAGTATTTT
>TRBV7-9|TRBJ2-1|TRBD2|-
CASTLLGGRRVNEQFF
TGTGCCAGCACCTTGTTGGGCGGGAGGAGGGTCAATGAGCAGTTCTTC
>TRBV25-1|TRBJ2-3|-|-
CASSQQGGDTQYF
TGTGCCAGCAGCCAACAGGGAGGAGATACGCAGTATTTT
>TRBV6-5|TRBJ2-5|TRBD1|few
CASSNRDSKKAQYF
TGTGCCAGCAGCAACAGGGACAGCAAGAAGGCCCAGTACTTC
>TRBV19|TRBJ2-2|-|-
CASSITYDTGELFF
TGTGCCAGTAGTATAACATACGACACCGGGGAGCTGTTTTTT
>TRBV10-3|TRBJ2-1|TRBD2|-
CAISPGTSGGAYNEQFF
TGTGCCATCAGCCCCGGGACTAGCGGGGGAGCATACAATGAGCAGTTCTTC
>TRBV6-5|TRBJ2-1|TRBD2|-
CASSSRTSGGYNEQFF
TGTGCCAGCAGTTCACGTACTAGCGGGGGCTACAATGAGCAGTTCTTC
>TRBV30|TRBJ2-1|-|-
CAWSHPPQSREQFF
TGTGCCTGGAGCCACCCCCCTCAGTCCAGGGAGCAGTTCTTC
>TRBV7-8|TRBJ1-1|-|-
CASSLAPGNTEAFF
TGTGCCAGCAGCTTAGCCCCAGGGAACACTGAAGCTTTCTTT
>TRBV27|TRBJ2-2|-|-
CASSPPPSPNTGELFF
TGTGCCAGCAGTCCCCCACCTAGTCCGAACACCGGGGAGCTGTTTTTT
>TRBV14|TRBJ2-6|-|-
CASSPLSSGANVLTF
TGTGCCAGCAGCCCCCTGAGCTCTGGGGCCAACGTCCTGACTTTC
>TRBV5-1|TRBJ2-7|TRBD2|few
CASSSWWGGNYEQYF
TGCGCCAGCAGTTCTTGGTGGGGGGGAAACTACGAGCAGTACTTC